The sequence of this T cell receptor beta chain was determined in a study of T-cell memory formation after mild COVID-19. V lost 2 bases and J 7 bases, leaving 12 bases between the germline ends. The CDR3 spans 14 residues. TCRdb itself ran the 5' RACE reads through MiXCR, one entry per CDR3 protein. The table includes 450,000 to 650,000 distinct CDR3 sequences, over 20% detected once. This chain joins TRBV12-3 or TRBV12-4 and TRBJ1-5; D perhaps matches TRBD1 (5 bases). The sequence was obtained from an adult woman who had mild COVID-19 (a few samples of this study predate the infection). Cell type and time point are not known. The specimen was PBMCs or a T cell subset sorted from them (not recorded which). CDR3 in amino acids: CASSLLRGEQPQHF. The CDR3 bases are TGTGCCAGCAGTTTACTACGGGGGGAGCAGCCCCAGCATTTT.